This TCR beta chain was obtained from a study of cytomegalovirus exposure and HLA in healthy donors (dated by TCRdb to 2016 to 2017). For the study in its entirety: An earlier analysis of 587 of the donors reported about 300 Gb of sequence data and 95 million to 140 million unique TCR beta sequences obtained from roughly 170 million T cells. Every repertoire in the discovery cohort had been generated on one and the same sequencing platform. The number of typed donors differed by locus: about 629-640 for A, B, C, DRB1 and DQB1; approximately 540 for DQA1; fewer than 610 for DPA1; and about 450 for DPB1. Genome-wide SNP genotypes for about 65% of the 666 donors were used in a later genetic analysis, which treated that subset as a discovery cohort. Rather than using new phenotypic data, the later analysis identified candidate immune exposures from TCR beta sequences and from how often those sequences occurred across donors. Both class I and class II loci were covered by HLA typing, at four-digit resolution. In a later analysis, previously published TCR beta repertoires from 670 or so donors were re-analyzed and high-resolution HLA genotyping was added so that TCR occurrence patterns could be studied. Of the roughly 400 genotyped donors, roughly 80% were placed in the genetic ancestry cluster associated with self-reported Caucasian donors. The study profiled the T cell repertoires of about 720 subjects by immunosequencing and related them to cytomegalovirus serostatus. The study aimed to test whether signatures of past pathogen exposure could be identified by cataloging public T cell receptors. In an earlier analysis of roughly 580 of the donors, high-throughput TCR beta sequencing was used to judge whether each TCR beta V gene segment behaved as functional or pseudogenic. Five DR-DQ haplotypes were handled as single units for association and clustering, since linkage in the cohort was strong. The study combined high-throughput TCR immunosequencing, statistical association of individual TCRs with disease status, and machine learning to predict cytomegalovirus infection status. On average, around 240,000 unique TCR beta nucleotide sequences were sequenced per donor among more than 350 genotyped donors of the cohort, with approximately 18% of those sequences being non-productive. Besides the first cohort of 550 to 750 subjects, a separate validation cohort made up of 120 different subjects was used. Alongside the repertoire data, information on donor age, sex, ethnicity and CMV serostatus was compiled. Roughly 310 gigabases of sequencing data and around 87 million unique TCR sequences were included in an early release covering several hundred HLA-typed donors. The investigation overall reported the following: Because HLA typing was unavailable for some donors at each locus, only the typed subset was used in association tests. Some IMGT-functional V segments, including TRBV6-2 and TRBV6-3, could not be distinguished by the 87-base-pair reads and were therefore excluded. V-gene and J-gene trimming of TCR beta chains was associated with a missense DCLRE1C variant in a later genetic analysis, and the association was replicated in an independent cohort. When HLA alleles, especially DR and DQ, strongly co-occurred, TCR associations were difficult to assign to individual alleles. Because counts were too low, some 16 rarely observed V segments, including chromosome 9 orphons, were excluded from the earlier analysis of fewer than 650 of the donors. Only TCR beta chains were sequenced in this cohort, and the absence of alpha or paired-chain data limited detectable features. Presence/absence analyses assumed roughly uniform sequencing depth across donors, an assumption that may not hold. The authors suggested that the approach could potentially be generalized to other disease states and immunological phenotypes. CMV serostatus was the only immune exposure information available for the cohort. A further reported finding was that TCR beta sequences accurately predicted the HLA-A and HLA-B alleles for most subjects in the first cohort. According to a later analysis, parvovirus B19, influenza, CMV and Epstein-Barr virus appeared linked to several top co-occurrence clusters. Three of the identified cytomegalovirus-associated TCR beta chains were confirmed in vitro to be specific for cytomegalovirus antigens. The study gave a list of some 150 TCR beta chains associated with cytomegalovirus. Compared with the approximately 670-donor mean, donors in an Asian-associated ancestry cluster had fewer N-insertions in productive TCRs, according to a later genetic analysis. Most TCR sequences were observed very rarely across donors, whereas some public TCRs were present in many individuals. Specific HLA alleles were associated with around 18,000 TCR beta sequences at a false discovery rate of 0.05 in a later analysis. In a later analysis, TCR association rates were found to vary across HLA loci, with the most associated TCRs seen for DRB1 alleles and the fewest for HLA-C alleles. An earlier analysis of approximately 570 of the donors showed that most TCR beta V segments appeared in productive rearrangements either about 90% or about 30% of the time, which broadly matched IMGT annotations. A cluster of highly shared sequence variants was judged likely to represent a technical artifact of the sequencing pipeline. A later analysis found that most CMV-associated TCR beta chains appeared HLA-restricted, with HLA associations seemingly driven largely by CMV exposure. Compared with equally common non-associated chains, HLA-associated TCR beta chains in a later analysis were more clonally expanded and had lower generation probabilities. In both the original and validation cohorts, the classifier was reported to diagnose cytomegalovirus status with high specificity and sensitivity. Correlated functional status among segregating V segments might be attributable to linkage disequilibrium, but an unknown experimental factor could not be ruled out.

The library was built by means of the immunoSEQ multiplex PCR assay. For the multiplex PCR, a mixture combining 60 forward primers for TCR Vbeta segments and 13 reverse primers for TCR Jbeta segments was used. The CDR3 region of rearranged TCR beta genes was amplified from genomic DNA with a multiplex PCR assay. On the Illumina HiSeq System, the amplified TCR beta libraries were sequenced as 87-base-pair reads. Per the authors' processing: A later analysis tallied 70 million to 100 million unique TCR beta chains across the 650 to 750 repertoires, and some 12 million of those chains were shared by two or more donors. To remove PCR and sequencing errors, raw reads were error-corrected and collapsed into unique sequences using a nearest-neighbor algorithm that merged closely related sequences. V, D and J gene segments were assigned by aligning CDR3 sequences to IMGT reference sequences. Each retained sequence needed at least a six-nucleotide match to both a V gene segment and a J gene segment. Rearrangements were called productive when the CDR3 lacked stop codons and stayed in frame with V and J; all others were non-productive. CDR3 was defined by IMGT convention, running from the second conserved V-encoded cysteine to the conserved J-encoded phenylalanine. Sequences without an unambiguous match to a single V gene segment were excluded from the earlier analysis of approximately 560 of the donors. An earlier analysis of almost 600 of the donors classified V segments as functional when productive rearrangements were above 56.7% and as segregating when the standard deviation between donors was above 5%. A statistical classification framework was developed to diagnose cytomegalovirus status using the catalog of TCR beta chain sequences. In a later analysis, TCR nucleotide sequences were compared against IMGT/GENE-DB human TR gene sequences so that V and J genes could be assigned. The TCRdist pipeline was used in a later analysis to assign CDR3 sequences and most-parsimonious VDJ recombination scenarios. A later analysis defined each TCR beta chain by its CDR3 amino acid sequence plus V-gene family, and excluded reads lacking a unique V-gene family. To address suspected cross-contamination and a sequencing artifact, a later analysis removed around 590 highly shared, low-generation-probability nucleotide sequences. In a later analysis, a clonal expansion index for each public chain was calculated from normalized within-repertoire ranks of inferred template counts. In a later analysis, generation probabilities were computed using a VDJ recombination model fitted to out-of-frame rearrangements, and the results were checked against IGoR. In a later analysis, hypergeometric tests were used to score TCR-TCR, TCR-HLA and TCR-CMV co-occurrence, with a repertoire-size bias correction applied to TCR pairs. A later analysis estimated false discovery rates by permuting HLA or CMV assignments 20 times. In a later analysis, co-occurring TCRs were grouped with DBSCAN, and TCRdist sequence similarity was added when clustering was performed within HLA-allele-positive subsets. Repertoires with fewer than 30,000 or more than 120,000 public chains were left out of co-occurrence clustering, as were about five repertoires with anomalous nucleotide sharing. TCRdb took over this immuneACCESS table, retaining in-frame rearrangements with V and J assigned. Such tables are incomplete; in checked studies, under half of the missing clones stem from an unresolved V gene, and the remainder is unexplained. From that table come the V and J calls and clone size; the DNA was used to work out D and trimming. This sample gives some 130,000 clones in total; around 78% of them show up just once. Approximately 1.8% of the sample goes to the ten largest clones.

The CDR3 starts with the cysteine, ends with the phenylalanine, and has 13 residues. Just CDR3 DNA is preserved here, 39 bases in frame from base 1. CDR1 and CDR2, looked up from the germline V gene (reference sequence), are MNHEY and SMNVEV. V was cut back by 5 bases and J by 11 bases, leaving a gap of 13 bases between them. A word on this clone: Which antigen it targets is not known. Base quality data are lacking; no much larger clone is found one base away.

The cohort was made up of about 610 healthy bone marrow donors. All cohort members were sampled while nominally healthy, although unrecorded immune exposures were likely present. The donor tested CMV seropositive, placing the donor among the 289 seropositive members of the cohort. A peripheral blood sample was provided by each donor, and peripheral blood mononuclear cells were used for TCR beta sequencing. Genomic DNA was extracted from the blood cell samples with the Qiagen DNeasy Blood Extraction Kit. The chain links TRBV27 with TRBJ1-6, with TRBD1 as a weak D call on 6 bases. This TCR was recovered from a female donor in good health and CMV-seropositive. The specimen was PBMCs. The CDR3 region: CASSATQGPPLHF. The nucleotide sequence reads as follows: TGTGCCAGCAGTGCCACACAGGGACCACCCCTCCACTTT.